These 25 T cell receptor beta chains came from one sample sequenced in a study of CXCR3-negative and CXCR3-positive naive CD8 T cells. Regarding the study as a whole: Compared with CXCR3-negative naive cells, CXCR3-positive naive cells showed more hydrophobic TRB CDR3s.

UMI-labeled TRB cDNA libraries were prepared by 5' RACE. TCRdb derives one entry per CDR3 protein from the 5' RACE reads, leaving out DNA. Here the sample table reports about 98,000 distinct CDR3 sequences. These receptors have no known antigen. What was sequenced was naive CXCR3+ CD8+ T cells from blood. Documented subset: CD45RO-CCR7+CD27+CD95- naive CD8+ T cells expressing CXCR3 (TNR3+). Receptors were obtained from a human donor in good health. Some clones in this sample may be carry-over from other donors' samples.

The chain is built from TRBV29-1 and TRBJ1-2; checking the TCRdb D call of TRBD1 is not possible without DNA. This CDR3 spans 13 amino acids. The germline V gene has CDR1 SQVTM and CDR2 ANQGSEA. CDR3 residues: CSVPDRGDYGYTF.

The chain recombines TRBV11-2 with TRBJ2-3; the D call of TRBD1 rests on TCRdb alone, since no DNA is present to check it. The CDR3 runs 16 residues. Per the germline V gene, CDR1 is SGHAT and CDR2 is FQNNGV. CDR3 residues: CASSLRTAYLTDTQYF.

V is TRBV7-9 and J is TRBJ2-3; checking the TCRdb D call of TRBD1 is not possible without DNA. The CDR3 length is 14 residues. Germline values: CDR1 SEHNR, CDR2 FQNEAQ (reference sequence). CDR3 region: CAGGIMHGTDTQYF.

This chain's CDR3 is CASSLGTATDTQYF. The chain carries TRBV12-3 or TRBV12-4 and TRBJ2-3. CDR3 length equals 14 residues.

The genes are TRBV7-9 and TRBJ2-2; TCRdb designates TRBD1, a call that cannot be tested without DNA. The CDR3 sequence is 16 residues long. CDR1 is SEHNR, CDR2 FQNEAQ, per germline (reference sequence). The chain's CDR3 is CASSGGQGLYTGELFF.

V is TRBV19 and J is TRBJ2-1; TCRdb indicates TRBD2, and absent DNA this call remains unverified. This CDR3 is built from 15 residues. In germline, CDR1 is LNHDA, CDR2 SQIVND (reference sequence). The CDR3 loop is CASRWTSGGYNEQFF.

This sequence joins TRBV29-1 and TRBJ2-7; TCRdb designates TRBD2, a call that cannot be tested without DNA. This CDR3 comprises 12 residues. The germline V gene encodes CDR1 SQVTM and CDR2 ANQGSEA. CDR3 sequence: CSVKGSLYEQYF.

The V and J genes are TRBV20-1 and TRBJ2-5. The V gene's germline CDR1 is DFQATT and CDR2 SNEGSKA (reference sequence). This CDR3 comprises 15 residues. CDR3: CSALATSVIQETQYF.

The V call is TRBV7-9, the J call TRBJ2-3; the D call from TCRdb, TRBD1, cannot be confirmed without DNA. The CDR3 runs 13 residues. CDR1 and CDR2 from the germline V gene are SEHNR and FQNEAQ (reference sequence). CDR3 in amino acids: CASRGTGADTQYF.

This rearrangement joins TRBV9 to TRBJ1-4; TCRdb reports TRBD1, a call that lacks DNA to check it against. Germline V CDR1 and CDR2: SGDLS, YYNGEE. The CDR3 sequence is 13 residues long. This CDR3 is CASSPRDREKLFF.

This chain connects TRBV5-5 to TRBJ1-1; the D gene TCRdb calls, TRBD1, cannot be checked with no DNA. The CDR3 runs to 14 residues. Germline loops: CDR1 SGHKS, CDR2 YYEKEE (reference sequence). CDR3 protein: CASSSGELDTEAFF.

The CDR3 reads CASSQAPSGVNEQYF. V usage is TRBV4-1 and J usage is TRBJ2-7; TCRdb's D gene call, TRBD2, goes unchecked for lack of DNA. The CDR3 has 15 amino acids. Germline CDR1 and CDR2: MGHRA and YSYEKL.

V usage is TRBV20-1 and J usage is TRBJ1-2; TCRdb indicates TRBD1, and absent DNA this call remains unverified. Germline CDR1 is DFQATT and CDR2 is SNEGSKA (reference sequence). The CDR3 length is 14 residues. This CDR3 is CSAVTGTGVPGYTF.

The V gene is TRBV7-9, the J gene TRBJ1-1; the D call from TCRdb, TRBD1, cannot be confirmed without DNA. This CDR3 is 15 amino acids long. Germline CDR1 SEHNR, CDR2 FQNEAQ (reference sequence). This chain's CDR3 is CASSPGFSGNTEAFF.

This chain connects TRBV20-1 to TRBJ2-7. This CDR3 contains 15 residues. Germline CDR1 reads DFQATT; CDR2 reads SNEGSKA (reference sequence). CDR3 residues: CSASASPDGSYEQYF.

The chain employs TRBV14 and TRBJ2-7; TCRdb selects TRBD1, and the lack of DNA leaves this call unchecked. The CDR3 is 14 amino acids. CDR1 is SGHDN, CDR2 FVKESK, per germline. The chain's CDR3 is CASSQGTGFYEQYF. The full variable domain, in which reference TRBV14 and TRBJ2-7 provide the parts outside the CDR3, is EAGVTQFPSHSVIEKGQTVTLRCDPISGHDNLYWYRRVMGKEIKFLLHFVKESKQDESGMPNNRFLAERTGGTYSTLKVQPAELEDSGVYFCASSQGTGFYEQYFGPGTRLTVT.

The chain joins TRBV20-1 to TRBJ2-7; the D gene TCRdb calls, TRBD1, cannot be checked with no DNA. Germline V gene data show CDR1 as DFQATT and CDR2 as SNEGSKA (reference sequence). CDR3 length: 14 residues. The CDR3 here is CSVLQGDASYEQYF.

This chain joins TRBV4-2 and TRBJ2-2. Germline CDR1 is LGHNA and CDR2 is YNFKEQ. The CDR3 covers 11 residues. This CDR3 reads CASSQARELFF.

The CDR3 is CASSLGQYNEQFF. This chain connects TRBV12-3 or TRBV12-4 to TRBJ2-1; with no DNA, the TCRdb D assignment of TRBD1 cannot be verified. The CDR3 extends over 13 amino acids.

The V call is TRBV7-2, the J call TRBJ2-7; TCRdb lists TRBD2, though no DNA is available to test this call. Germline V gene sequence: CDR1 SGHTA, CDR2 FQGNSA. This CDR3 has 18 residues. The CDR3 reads CASSWGLAITESSYEQYF.

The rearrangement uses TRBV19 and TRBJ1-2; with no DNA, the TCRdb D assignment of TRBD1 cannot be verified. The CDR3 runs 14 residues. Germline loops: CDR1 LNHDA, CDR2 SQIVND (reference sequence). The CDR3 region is CASSTDTSNYGYTF.

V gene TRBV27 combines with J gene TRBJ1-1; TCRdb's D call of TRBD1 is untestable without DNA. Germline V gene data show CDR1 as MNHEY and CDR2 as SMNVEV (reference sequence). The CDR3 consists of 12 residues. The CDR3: CASSPLGSEAFF.

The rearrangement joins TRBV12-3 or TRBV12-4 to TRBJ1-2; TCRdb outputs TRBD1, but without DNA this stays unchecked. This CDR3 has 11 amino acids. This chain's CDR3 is CASTSGQSYTF.

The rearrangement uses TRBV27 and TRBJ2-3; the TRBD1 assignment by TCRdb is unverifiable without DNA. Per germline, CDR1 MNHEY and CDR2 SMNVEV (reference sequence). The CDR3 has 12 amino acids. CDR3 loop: CASGRVYDTQYF.

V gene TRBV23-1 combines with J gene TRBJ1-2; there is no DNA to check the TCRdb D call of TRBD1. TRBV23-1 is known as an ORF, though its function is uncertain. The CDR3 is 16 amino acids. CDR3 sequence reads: CASSQSGTDANYGYTF.